A selection of T cell receptor beta chains follows, all from one sample in a study of cytomegalovirus exposure and HLA in healthy donors. Libraries were prepared by immunoSEQ multiplex PCR; TCRdb keeps only in-frame clonotypes and omits some of them. The sample consists of fewer than 60,000 clones, about 80% of them appearing once. Sequencing used PBMCs. The receptor set was obtained from a woman between 40 and 50 years old in good health and CMV-seropositive. CDR3s include the opening cysteine and the closing phenylalanine or tryptophan. A D gene is named only where the DNA matches it firmly. Part of the rows lack a size; the others show once, few, many or a class for expanded clones.

clone_size	v_call	d_call	j_call	cdr3_aa	cdr3_nt
.	TRBV4-1	TRBD1	TRBJ2-7	CASSQMGSGQGVSEQYF	TGCGCCAGCAGCCAGATGGGATCCGGACAGGGTGTAAGCGAGCAGTACTTC
.	TRBV27	.	TRBJ1-5	CASSFRWQGGNQPQHF	TGTGCCAGCAGTTTCAGGTGGCAGGGTGGCAATCAGCCCCAGCATTTT
.	TRBV9	TRBD1	TRBJ2-7	CASSRDRGYDEQYF	TGTGCCAGCAGCCGAGACAGGGGGTATGACGAGCAGTACTTC
.	TRBV30	.	TRBJ1-5	CAWSAGVGNQPQHF	TGTGCCTGGAGTGCCGGGGTGGGCAATCAGCCCCAGCATTTT
.	TRBV19	TRBD1	TRBJ2-7	CASSIRGGDEQYF	TGTGCCAGTAGTATACGAGGGGGCGACGAGCAGTACTTC
few	TRBV23-1	.	TRBJ1-1	CASLNGTPNRQAEAFF	TGCGCCAGCTTAAACGGGACACCCAACCGGCAGGCTGAAGCTTTCTTT
.	TRBV27	.	TRBJ1-1	CASRPLGGIAEAFF	TGTGCCAGCAGGCCTCTCGGGGGTATCGCTGAAGCTTTCTTT
few	TRBV7-2	.	TRBJ1-1	CASSQSRGNTEAFF	TGTGCCAGCAGCCAATCACGGGGGAACACTGAAGCTTTCTTT
.	TRBV5-6	.	TRBJ2-4	CASSFTGLENIQYF	TGTGCCAGCAGCTTCACGGGACTCGAAAACATTCAGTACTTC
.	TRBV7-9	.	TRBJ2-5	CASSSGETQYF	TGTGCCAGCAGTTCGGGGGAGACCCAGTACTTC
.	TRBV10-2	TRBD2	TRBJ2-7	CASSAGLAGDYEQYF	TGCGCCAGCAGTGCGGGACTAGCGGGAGACTACGAGCAGTACTTC
.	TRBV5-1	TRBD2	TRBJ2-1	CASSLAGRTRGNEQFF	TGCGCCAGCAGCTTGGCGGGCCGGACTAGAGGCAATGAGCAGTTCTTC
.	TRBV5-8	.	TRBJ1-1	CASSLGTGEAFF	TGTGCCAGCAGCTTGGGTACGGGTGAAGCTTTCTTT
.	TRBV29-1	.	TRBJ1-1	CSVVDVKGAFF	TGCAGCGTTGTCGACGTGAAGGGGGCTTTCTTT
.	TRBV5-1	TRBD1	TRBJ1-4	CASTRTGGNEKLFF	TGCGCCAGCACTCGGACAGGGGGGAATGAAAAACTGTTTTTT
.	TRBV5-4	TRBD2	TRBJ2-4	CASSLKGSGGLAKNIQYF	TGTGCCAGCAGCTTGAAGGGTAGCGGGGGGTTAGCCAAAAACATTCAGTACTTC
.	TRBV7-9	TRBD1	TRBJ2-6	CASLWDRGTGANVLTF	TGTGCCAGCCTCTGGGACAGGGGAACCGGGGCCAACGTCCTGACTTTC
.	TRBV7-2	TRBD1	TRBJ1-2	CASSLPSGTGGGYTF	TGTGCCAGCAGCTTGCCGAGTGGGACAGGGGGTGGCTACACCTTC
once	TRBV7-2	TRBD2	TRBJ2-3	CASSSGTSGVDTQYF	TGTGCCAGCAGCTCAGGGACTAGCGGGGTGGATACGCAGTATTTT
.	TRBV30	.	TRBJ1-4	CAWSVGTREEKLFF	TGTGCCTGGAGTGTGGGCACCCGGGAGGAAAAACTGTTTTTT
.	TRBV27	.	TRBJ1-5	CASSPNLRRGPNQPQHF	TGTGCCAGCAGTCCAAATTTACGCAGGGGCCCCAATCAGCCCCAGCATTTT
.	TRBV7-2	.	TRBJ1-6	CASSSDRPPSAPLHF	TGTGCCAGCAGCTCCGACAGGCCCCCCTCCGCACCCCTCCACTTT
.	TRBV7-2	.	TRBJ1-3	CASSLARVSGNTIYF	TGTGCCAGCAGCTTAGCGAGAGTTTCTGGAAACACCATATATTTT
.	TRBV9	.	TRBJ1-1	CASSLRGNTEAFF	TGTGCCAGCAGCCTCAGGGGGAACACTGAAGCTTTCTTT
few	TRBV19	TRBD1	TRBJ2-1	CASSKRTGGDGEQFF	TGTGCCAGTAGTAAGAGAACAGGGGGCGACGGTGAGCAGTTCTTC